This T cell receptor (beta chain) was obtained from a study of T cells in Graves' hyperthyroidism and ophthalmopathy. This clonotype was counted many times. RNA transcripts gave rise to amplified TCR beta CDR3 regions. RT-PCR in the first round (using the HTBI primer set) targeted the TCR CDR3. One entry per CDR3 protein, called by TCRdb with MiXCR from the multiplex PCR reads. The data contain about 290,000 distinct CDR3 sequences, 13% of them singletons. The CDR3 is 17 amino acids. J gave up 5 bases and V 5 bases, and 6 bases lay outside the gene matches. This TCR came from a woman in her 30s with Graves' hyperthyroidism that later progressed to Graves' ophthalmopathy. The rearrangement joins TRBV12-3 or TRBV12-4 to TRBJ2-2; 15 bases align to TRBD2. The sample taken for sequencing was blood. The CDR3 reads CASSRTSGRVGTGELFF. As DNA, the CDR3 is TGTGCCAGCAGTCGGACTAGCGGGAGGGTCGGTACCGGGGAGCTGTTTTTT.